These T cell receptor beta chains were read from a single sample in a study of response to subunit inactivated influenza vaccine. TCRdb used MiXCR to reprocess the RT-PCR reads, holding one entry per CDR3 protein. The data contain about 580,000 distinct CDR3 sequences, approximately 15% of them seen just once; the ten biggest clones take up around 10%. The starting material was PBMCs from blood, obtained 11 to 12 days after vaccination. The receptors were sampled from a man between 50 and 59 years old who received an inactivated influenza vaccine. Each CDR3 is given with its conserved first and last residue. A D gene is named only where the DNA matches it firmly. Some rows have no size entry. The others give once, few or many, or a class for an expanded clone.

many TRBJ2-3 . TRBV7-2 CASSPYGTDTQYF TGTGCCAGCAGCCCTTACGGCACAGATACGCAGTATTTT
few TRBJ2-1 . TRBV12-3/TRBV12-4 CASSSSGGRRFNEQFF TGTGCCAGCAGTTCAAGTGGGGGGCGGCGTTTCAATGAGCAGTTCTTC
. TRBJ2-3 . TRBV4-3 CASSQRVSSTDTQYF TGCGCCAGCAGCCAAAGGGTGAGCTCCACAGATACGCAGTATTTT
many TRBJ2-1 TRBD2 TRBV5-1 CASSPTSDVYNEQFF TGCGCCAGCAGCCCTACTAGCGATGTCTACAATGAGCAGTTCTTC
. TRBJ2-7 . TRBV10-3 CATKGSAVSSYEQYF TGTGCCACCAAGGGGTCGGCAGTAAGCTCCTACGAGCAGTACTTC
. TRBJ2-3 . TRBV7-1 CAIGPGVVCLLSYTQYF TGTGCCATCGGCCCCGGGGTCGTCTGCCTTCTTTCGTATACGCAGTATTTT
few TRBJ2-3 . TRBV10-3 CAISDARVSDTQYF TGTGCCATCAGTGACGCTAGGGTCTCAGATACGCAGTATTTT
. TRBJ2-5 . TRBV7-9 CASSLGLQGGETQYF TGTGCCAGCAGCTTAGGTCTACAGGGAGGAGAGACCCAGTACTTC
few TRBJ2-2 . TRBV6-1 CASSEPPGVSGELFF TGTGCCAGCAGTGAACCCCCGGGGGTATCCGGGGAGCTGTTTTTT
. TRBJ2-7 TRBD2 TRBV4-1 CASSQGRSGSGYEQYF TGCGCCAGCAGCCAAGGGCGTAGCGGGAGCGGCTACGAGCAGTACTTC
many TRBJ2-2 . TRBV12-3/TRBV12-4 CASSFGTPPTGELFF TGTGCCAGCAGTTTTGGCACCCCGCCGACCGGGGAGCTGTTTTTT